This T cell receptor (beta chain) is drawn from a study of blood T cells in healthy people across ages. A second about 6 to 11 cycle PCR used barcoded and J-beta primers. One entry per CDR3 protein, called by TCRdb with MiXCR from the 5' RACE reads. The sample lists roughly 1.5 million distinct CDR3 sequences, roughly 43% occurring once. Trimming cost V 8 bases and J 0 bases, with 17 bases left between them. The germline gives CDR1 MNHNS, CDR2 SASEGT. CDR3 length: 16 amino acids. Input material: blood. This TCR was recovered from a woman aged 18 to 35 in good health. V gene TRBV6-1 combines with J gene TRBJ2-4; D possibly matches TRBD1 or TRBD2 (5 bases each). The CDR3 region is CASGFSSGLAKNIQYF. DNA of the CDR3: TGTGCCAGCGGATTTTCCTCGGGGCTAGCCAAAAACATTCAGTACTTC.